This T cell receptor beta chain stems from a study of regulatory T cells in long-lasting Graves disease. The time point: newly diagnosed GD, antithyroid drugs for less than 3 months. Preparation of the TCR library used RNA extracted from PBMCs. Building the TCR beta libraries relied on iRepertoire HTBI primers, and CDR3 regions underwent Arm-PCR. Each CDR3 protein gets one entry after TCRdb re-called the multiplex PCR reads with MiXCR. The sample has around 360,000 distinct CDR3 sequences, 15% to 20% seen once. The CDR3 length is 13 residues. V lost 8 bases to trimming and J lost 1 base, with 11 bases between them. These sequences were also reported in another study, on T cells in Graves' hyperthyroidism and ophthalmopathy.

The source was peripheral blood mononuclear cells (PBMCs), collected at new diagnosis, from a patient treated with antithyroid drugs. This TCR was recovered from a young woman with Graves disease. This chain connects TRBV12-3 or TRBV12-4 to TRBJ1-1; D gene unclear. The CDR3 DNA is TGTGCCAGCGGACTTGGCAGGAACACTGAAGCTTTCTTT. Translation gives CASGLGRNTEAFF.